Each of the 20 T cell receptor beta chains below was sequenced from the same sample in a study of cytotoxic CD8 clonotypes in ibrutinib-treated CLL. TCRdb's table, derived via immunoSEQ multiplex PCR, lists solely in-frame clones and lacks some. This table holds more than 200,000 clones, about four fifths found once. The sequencing used PBMCs, collected after 12 months of ibrutinib treatment. These TCRs come from a human donor with chronic lymphocytic leukemia.

The rearrangement uses TRBV29-1 and TRBJ2-7; TRBD1 aligns across 8 bases. Germline V CDR1 and CDR2: SQVTM, ANQGSEA. The CDR3 spans 13 residues. Trimming took 7 bases from V and 2 from J; bases not matched to a gene: 7. The CDR3 nucleotides read TGCAGCGGTGGACAGGGTCTAACCTACGAGCAGTACTTC. Translating it yields CSGGQGLTYEQYF.

This clone appeared a few times. This chain links TRBV9 with TRBJ2-5, with D possibly TRBD2 on 6 matching bases. The V gene lost 3 bases and the J gene lost 2 bases, with 17 bases spanning the gap. CDR1 SGDLS and CDR2 YYNGEE come from the germline V gene. CDR3 size: 16 residues. CDR3 region: CASSASGGSYQETQYF. CDR3 nucleotide sequence: TGTGCCAGCAGCGCCAGTGGGGGGAGCTATCAAGAGACCCAGTACTTC.

This clone was found a few times. The gene calls are TRBV28 and TRBJ2-7; the D call may be TRBD1 or TRBD2 (5 bases each). With 5 bases removed from V and 3 bases from J, the gap between germline ends came to 11 bases. This CDR3 has 13 residues. Germline loops: CDR1 MDHEN, CDR2 SYDVKM. For the CDR3, the DNA is TGTGCCAGCAGTCTAGGGGACGGCTACGAGCAGTACTTC. It codes for CASSLGDGYEQYF.

The rearrangement links TRBV30 to TRBJ1-6, with 8 bases matching TRBD1. The germline CDR1 and CDR2 sequences are GTSNPN and SVGIG (reference sequence). This CDR3 spans 16 amino acids. V lost 0 bases and J lost 7; bases outside the gene matches: 8. The CDR3 coding sequence is TGTGCCTGGAGTGTACGGACAGGGCGTGGAAATTCACCCCTCCACTTT. As protein: CAWSVRTGRGNSPLHF.

The chain links TRBV5-1 to TRBJ1-6; possible D gene TRBD1, 5 bases. Germline V gene lookup returns CDR1 SGHRS and CDR2 YFSETQ. Trimming pared 0 bases from V and 6 bases from J, leaving 7 bases between. This CDR3 is 14 amino acids long. CDR3 amino acids: CASSLGDGNSPLHF. The CDR3 DNA sequence: TGCGCCAGCAGCTTGGGGGACGGTAATTCACCCCTCCACTTT.

The chain carries TRBV6-1 and TRBJ2-2; TRBD1 matches at 7 bases. The V and J ends lost 6 bases and 4 bases, in that order; junction bases with no gene match: 5. Germline CDR1 and CDR2: MNHNS and SASEGT. CDR3 size: 14 residues. The CDR3 is CASRTGQSTGELFF. The CDR3 coding sequence is TGTGCCAGCAGGACGGGACAGAGCACCGGGGAGCTGTTTTTT.

The chain is built from TRBV6-5 and TRBJ2-7; 7 bases are shared with TRBD1. The CDR3 totals 15 residues. In germline, CDR1 is MNHEY, CDR2 SVGAGI. The trim removed 4 bases at V and 0 bases at J, leaving 6 bases unmatched. CDR3 region: CASSSSTGSSYEQYF. CDR3 DNA sequence: TGTGCCAGCAGTTCCTCGACAGGGAGCTCCTACGAGCAGTACTTC.

V and J are TRBV7-9 and TRBJ1-6; no definite D call. CDR1 SEHNR and CDR2 FQNEAQ come from the germline V gene (reference sequence). The CDR3 is 14 residues long. The ends were cut back, 1 base at V and 9 bases at J, with 10 bases in the middle. CDR3 DNA: TGTGCCAGCAGCTTAGGGGGAGGAGGTTCACCCCTCCACTTT. It is translated as CASSLGGGGSPLHF. Drawing the rest from reference TRBV7-9 and TRBJ1-6, the complete variable domain is DTGVSQNPRHKITKRGQNVTFRCDPISEHNRLYWYRQTLGQGPEFLTYFQNEAQLEKSRLLSDRFSAERPKGSFSTLEIQRTEQGDSAMYLCASSLGGGGSPLHFGNGTRLTVT.

The CDR3 DNA reads TGTGCCAGCAGCCTAACGTGGGGCGGCACCTACGAGCAGTACTTC. Its protein product is CASSLTWGGTYEQYF. V is TRBV11-1 and J is TRBJ2-7, with a tentative D call TRBD1 (5 bases). This CDR3 region has 15 residues. Per the germline V gene, CDR1 is SGHAT and CDR2 is FQDESV (reference sequence). The germline V and J ends were trimmed by 5 bases and 2 bases, with 16 bases remaining between them.

V and J are TRBV4-2 and TRBJ2-4; a possible D gene is TRBD2 (5 bases). The V end was cut by 3 bases, the J end by 0 bases, with 15 bases between. Germline CDR1 LGHNA, CDR2 YNFKEQ. The CDR3 covers 17 residues. The CDR3 DNA sequence: TGTGCCAGCAGCCACCACGGGGAAAACTTAGCCAAAAACATTCAGTACTTC. Protein sequence: CASSHHGENLAKNIQYF.

This rearrangement joins TRBV5-8 to TRBJ1-1, with a weak D call TRBD1 (6 bases). This CDR3 spans 14 amino acids. V lost 4 bases to trimming and J lost 5 bases, with 15 bases between them. Per germline, CDR1 SGHTS and CDR2 YDEGEE. The CDR3 bases are TGTGCCAGCAGCCAGGACAGTTTGGGAACTGAAGCTTTCTTT. Translation gives CASSQDSLGTEAFF. Using reference TRBV5-8 and TRBJ1-1 for the parts outside the CDR3, the full variable domain is EAGVTQSPTHLIKTRGQQATLRCSPISGHTSVYWYQQALGLGLQFLLWYDEGEERNRGNFPPRFSGRQFPNYSSELNVNALELEDSALYLCASSQDSLGTEAFFGQGTRLTVV.

The genes are TRBV7-8 and TRBJ2-1, with no clear D. The CDR3 is 12 residues long. V was clipped by 4 bases and J by 3 bases, with 4 bases between them. Germline CDR1 SGHVS, CDR2 FQNEAQ. The CDR3 is CASSSVYNEQFF. As DNA, the CDR3 is TGTGCCAGCAGCTCCGTCTACAATGAGCAGTTCTTC.

V usage is TRBV5-1 and J usage is TRBJ2-4; 7 bases align to TRBD2. The CDR3 sequence is 14 residues long. V dropped 4 bases and J dropped 9; count of bases not matched to a gene: 10. CDR1 and CDR2 from the germline V gene are SGHRS and YFSETQ. In nucleotides, the CDR3 is TGCGCCAGCAGCGGGGGGGTCACCGGAAGCATTCAGTACTTC. Residues: CASSGGVTGSIQYF.

The rearrangement joins TRBV10-2 to TRBJ2-3; no clear D. This CDR3 has 18 amino acids. Germline V gives CDR1 WSHSY, CDR2 SAAADI. The germline V and J ends were trimmed by 0 bases and 2 bases, with 18 bases remaining between them. CDR3 coding DNA: TGCGCCAGCAGTGAGTCAGCTTATTGGGGTAGGCTCACAGATACGCAGTATTTT. The encoded protein is CASSESAYWGRLTDTQYF.

The genes are TRBV18 and TRBJ2-1, with D possibly matching TRBD1 (6 bases). Germline CDR1 KGHSH, CDR2 LQKENI. Trimming cost V 1 base and J 5 bases, with 18 bases left between them. This CDR3 comprises 17 residues. CDR3 protein: CASSPLIGRGRNNEQFF. The CDR3 DNA follows: TGTGCCAGCTCACCACTTATTGGAAGGGGGAGAAACAATGAGCAGTTCTTC.

The rearrangement joins TRBV5-6 to TRBJ2-3; 14 bases agree with TRBD2. Germline CDR1 is SGHDT and CDR2 is YYEEEE. CDR3 size: 18 residues. J was trimmed by 6 bases and V by 4 bases; bases with no gene match: 13. CDR3 nucleotide sequence: TGTGCCAGCAGCCCGAGACTAGCGGGAGGGCCGGTTAAGGATACGCAGTATTTT. It yields the protein CASSPRLAGGPVKDTQYF.

This clone has a count of ten or more. The chain employs TRBV25-1 and TRBJ2-1, with TRBD1 as a possible D gene (7 bases). The CDR3 sequence is 15 residues long. CDR1 and CDR2 from the germline V gene are MGHDK and SYGVNS. Trimming stripped 2 bases from V and 7 bases from J, with 15 bases between. The CDR3: CASSEQGGQNNEQFF. DNA for the CDR3: TGTGCCAGCAGTGAACAGGGGGGACAGAATAATGAGCAGTTCTTC.

The chain uses TRBV5-1 and TRBJ1-1; unclear D gene. V lost 0 bases to trimming and J lost 0 bases, with 12 bases between them. Germline CDR1 SGHRS, CDR2 YFSETQ. The length of the CDR3 is 16 residues. The CDR3 DNA reads TGCGCCAGCAGCTTGGCGGGCAGCTACGTGAACACTGAAGCTTTCTTT. Encoded protein: CASSLAGSYVNTEAFF. Full variable domain (rest looked up from reference TRBV5-1 and TRBJ1-1): KAGVTQTPRYLIKTRGQQVTLSCSPISGHRSVSWYQQTPGQGLQFLFEYFSETQRNKGNFPGRFSGRQFSNSRSEMNVSTLELGDSALYLCASSLAGSYVNTEAFFGQGTRLTVV.

The chain combines TRBV18 with TRBJ2-5; D is unclear. Deletions cut 2 bases from V and 3 bases from J, with 4 bases between. Germline V CDR1 and CDR2: KGHSH, LQKENI. This CDR3 contains 12 residues. The CDR3 is CASSPVEETQYF. As DNA, the CDR3 is TGTGCCAGCTCACCAGTGGAAGAGACCCAGTACTTC.

This clone was seen once. The J gene is TRBJ1-2, the V gene TRBV30; 9 bases map to TRBD1. The germline V gene encodes CDR1 GTSNPN and CDR2 SVGIG (reference sequence). The CDR3 covers 14 residues. Trimming removed 3 bases from V and 4 bases from J; junction bases left unmatched: 6. DNA of the CDR3: TGTGCCTGGAGGGTACAGGGGGCGGGCTATGGCTACACCTTC. Encoded protein: CAWRVQGAGYGYTF.